This T cell receptor beta chain was found in a study of PD-1 blockade in classical Hodgkin lymphoma. Findings and limits, study-wide: Baseline TCR diversity was reportedly lower in newly diagnosed patients than healthy donors. Anyone who began nivolumab under 1 year after ASCT was excluded.

TCRdb keeps only in-frame clones here, not all; method: immunoSEQ multiplex PCR. The repertoire holds approximately 65,000 clones, over 85% seen once, with approximately 8% in the top ten. Time point described: cycle 4 day 1 (C4D1), after 5 to 7 weeks of nivolumab. Every one of the patients relapsed after autologous stem cell transplantation (brentuximab vedotin exposure was variable). Complete response, partial response or progressive disease were the best responses. Germline V gives CDR1 MGHRA, CDR2 YSYEKL. The CDR3 extends over 17 amino acids. After removal of 3 bases from V and 1 base from J, the junction contained 7 bases not matched to a gene. Points on this clone: Its antigen is currently unknown.

V and J are TRBV4-1 and TRBJ2-1, with 9 bases that match TRBD1. The clonotype comes from a human donor with classical Hodgkin lymphoma. Source: peripheral blood mononuclear cells (PBMCs), taken before the fourth cycle of nivolumab. This CDR3 reads CASSQILGQGSYNEQFF. Written as DNA, the CDR3 is TGCGCCAGCAGCCAGATCCTTGGACAGGGGTCCTACAATGAGCAGTTCTTC.